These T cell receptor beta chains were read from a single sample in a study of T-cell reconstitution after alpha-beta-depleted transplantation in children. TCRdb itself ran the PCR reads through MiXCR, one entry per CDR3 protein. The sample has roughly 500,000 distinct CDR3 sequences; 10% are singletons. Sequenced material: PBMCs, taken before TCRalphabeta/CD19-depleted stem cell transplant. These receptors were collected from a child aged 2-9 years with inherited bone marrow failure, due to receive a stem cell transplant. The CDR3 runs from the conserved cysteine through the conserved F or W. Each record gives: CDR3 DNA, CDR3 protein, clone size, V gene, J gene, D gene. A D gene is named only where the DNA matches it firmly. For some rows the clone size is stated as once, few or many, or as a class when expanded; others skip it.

DNA: TGTGCCAGTAAGAAGACGCCGCAAGAAGATACGCAGTATTTT; CDR3: CASKKTPQEDTQYF; size: many; V: TRBV19; J: TRBJ2-3; D: -
DNA: TGCGCCAGCAGCTCTCTAGCGGTCGCCTACGAGCAGTACTTC; CDR3: CASSSLAVAYEQYF; size: -; V: TRBV5-1; J: TRBJ2-7; D: TRBD2
DNA: TGTGCCTGGAGTTTCTTGGGGAGCACTGAAGCTTTCTTT; CDR3: CAWSFLGSTEAFF; size: -; V: TRBV30; J: TRBJ1-1; D: -
DNA: TGTGCCAGCAGCTCGACAGGGGCTTTCAATGAAAAACTGTTTTTT; CDR3: CASSSTGAFNEKLFF; size: -; V: TRBV7-2; J: TRBJ1-4; D: TRBD1
DNA: TGTGCCAGCTCATTTTGGGGGGCCACTGAAGCTTTCTTT; CDR3: CASSFWGATEAFF; size: many; V: TRBV18; J: TRBJ1-1; D: -
DNA: TGTGCCAGCAGTTCGGTGGTACGCGGGACCCAGTACTTC; CDR3: CASSSVVRGTQYF; size: -; V: TRBV27; J: TRBJ2-5; D: -
DNA: TGTGCCAGCAGCCTCGGGCCCGGGAGGACCGGGGAGCTGTTTTTT; CDR3: CASSLGPGRTGELFF; size: many; V: TRBV12-3/TRBV12-4; J: TRBJ2-2; D: TRBD2
DNA: TGTGCCAGCAGCCAGGCCCGGGGGACCCAGTACTTC; CDR3: CASSQARGTQYF; size: many; V: TRBV7-9; J: TRBJ2-5; D: -
DNA: TGTGCCGTGGTACATAGCGGGTCCCCCCAAGAGACCCAGTACTTC; CDR3: CAVVHSGSPQETQYF; size: -; V: TRBV19; J: TRBJ2-5; D: TRBD2
DNA: TGCGCCAGCAGCCGACTAGCGGGAGAGTTCGATGAGCAGTTCTTC; CDR3: CASSRLAGEFDEQFF; size: many; V: TRBV5-1; J: TRBJ2-1; D: TRBD2
DNA: TGTGCCAGCAGCCCATTTCACCGGGCACAGGGGGGCACTGAAGCTTTCTTT; CDR3: CASSPFHRAQGGTEAFF; size: -; V: TRBV7-2; J: TRBJ1-1; D: TRBD1
DNA: TGTGCCAGCAGCTTGGGAGTGTCGGACGAGCAGTACTTC; CDR3: CASSLGVSDEQYF; size: many; V: TRBV11-2; J: TRBJ2-7; D: -
DNA: TGTGCCAGCAGCCTTAGGGGGTCCCAAAACATTCAGTACTTC; CDR3: CASSLRGSQNIQYF; size: many; V: TRBV4-2; J: TRBJ2-4; D: -
DNA: TGCGCCAGCAGCACGGGACTAGCGGGAGCGTCAGATACGCAGTATTTT; CDR3: CASSTGLAGASDTQYF; size: many; V: TRBV5-1; J: TRBJ2-3; D: TRBD2
DNA: TGTGCCAGCAGCTCCTATGGGGGGAGCACTGAAGCTTTCTTT; CDR3: CASSSYGGSTEAFF; size: many; V: TRBV7-2; J: TRBJ1-1; D: -
DNA: TGTGCCAGTAGTTCTGCGGAGAAAGAGACCCAGTACTTC; CDR3: CASSSAEKETQYF; size: -; V: TRBV19; J: TRBJ2-5; D: -
DNA: TGCGCCAGCAGTCAATGGGGCCAGGGGGACGTATTCTACGAGCAGTACTTC; CDR3: CASSQWGQGDVFYEQYF; size: few; V: TRBV23-1; J: TRBJ2-7; D: TRBD1
DNA: TGTGCCAGCAGCTTAGCGGGGGCGGGGATGAACACTGAAGCTTTCTTT; CDR3: CASSLAGAGMNTEAFF; size: many; V: TRBV7-9; J: TRBJ1-1; D: -
DNA: TGTGCCAGCAGCGTGGGACAGGAAAACATTCAGTACTTC; CDR3: CASSVGQENIQYF; size: many; V: TRBV9; J: TRBJ2-4; D: TRBD1
DNA: TGTGCCAGCAGGGTGAGCGGGGGCTTCGGCTACACCTTC; CDR3: CASRVSGGFGYTF; size: many; V: TRBV12-3/TRBV12-4; J: TRBJ1-2; D: -
DNA: TGCGCCAGCAGCCCGCAGGGGGCAACTACCGGGGAGCTGTTTTTT; CDR3: CASSPQGATTGELFF; size: many; V: TRBV5-1; J: TRBJ2-2; D: TRBD1
DNA: TGCAGTGCTAGAGATGGGGGACTAGCACCGAGGCCTGAGCAGTTCTTC; CDR3: CSARDGGLAPRPEQFF; size: many; V: TRBV20-1; J: TRBJ2-1; D: TRBD2